This T cell receptor (beta chain) emerged from a study of Ad26.COV2.S vaccination and SARS-CoV-2 variants. The wider study: COV1001, an Ad26.COV2.S trial, supplied this vaccine-arm donor.

TCRdb's copy holds only in-frame clones and misses some; the assay was immunoSEQ multiplex PCR. The data hold 200,000 to 300,000 clones, with around nine tenths observed a single time. General study results and limits: It was found that vaccine and placebo recipients had similar non-spike TCR breadth.

For this clone: The target antigen is unknown.

Treatment reported: some 20 received Ad26.COV2.S at low or high dose, single or two shots; several received placebo; per-sample allocation not given. Sample collection was performed on day 63 after the first vaccine or placebo injection. The donor was a Boston adult aged 18-55 years. The receptor was derived from a person aged 18 to 59 who received the Ad26.COV2.S COVID-19 vaccine or a placebo. This sample comprised peripheral blood, obtained in a trial of Ad26.COV2.S vaccine versus placebo.

The CDR3 here is CASSQGQGGSPLHF. CDR3 nucleotides: TGTGCCAGCAGCCAAGGACAGGGGGGGTCACCCCTCCACTTT. V is TRBV4-2 and J is TRBJ1-6, with 9 nucleotides matching TRBD1. This CDR3 region has 14 residues. The junction had 2 bases not matched to a gene; V was cut back by 1 base and J by 10 bases. Per the germline V gene, CDR1 is LGHNA and CDR2 is YNFKEQ.